These 31 T cell receptor beta chains came from one sample sequenced in a study of T cells in localized non-small cell lung cancer (dated by TCRdb to the early 2020s). The receptor library was made with the immunoSEQ multiplex PCR assay. In its TCRdb copy, this immuneACCESS table keeps in-frame sequences only and misses some clones. Where compared with another copy, unresolved V genes explain less than half of these, and the others have no known cause. This sample has some 27,000 clones in its table, and roughly 90% of those were observed once. In total, the top ten clones hold 2.8% of the sample. The sequences come from peripheral blood, collected before any cancer treatment. Receptor source: a woman aged 18-49 years with stage I lung adenocarcinoma.

The chain has TRBV18 and TRBJ1-1; D not certain. V lost 0 bases and J lost 1, with 9 bases in between. The CDR3 is 15 amino acids. Germline V CDR1 and CDR2: KGHSH, LQKENI. CDR3 in amino acids: CASSPPIGTNTEAFF. CDR3 nucleotide sequence: TGTGCCAGCTCACCACCGATAGGTACGAACACTGAAGCTTTCTTT.

The J gene is TRBJ1-4, the V gene TRBV25-1, with no clear D. This CDR3 spans 13 amino acids. V was trimmed by 5 bases and J by 6 bases, leaving 10 bases between them. Germline CDR1 and CDR2: MGHDK and SYGVNS. CDR3 DNA: TGTGCCAGCAGTTTATGGGGTGATGAAAAACTGTTTTTT. This codes for CASSLWGDEKLFF.

The V gene is TRBV19, the J gene TRBJ2-2; TRBD1 matches at 11 bases. The CDR3 extends over 17 amino acids. Trimming cost V 1 base and J 5 bases; bases outside gene matches: 6. Germline V gene sequence: CDR1 LNHDA, CDR2 SQIVND (reference sequence). This CDR3 is CASSIVLGTGGTGELFF. In DNA form, the CDR3 reads TGTGCCAGTAGTATAGTGTTGGGGACAGGGGGGACCGGGGAGCTGTTTTTT.

This clone was counted a single time. The chain has TRBV7-8 and TRBJ2-7; 7 bases match TRBD1. From germline, CDR1 is SGHVS and CDR2 FQNEAQ. Trimming cost V 3 bases and J 2 bases; bases outside gene matches: 7. There are 15 residues in the CDR3. CDR3 coding DNA: TGTGCCAGCAGCTTCCGGACAGGAGAAGCCTACGAGCAGTACTTC. It encodes CASSFRTGEAYEQYF.

The V gene is TRBV4-3, the J gene TRBJ2-2; D gene uncertain. Per the germline V gene, CDR1 is LGHNA and CDR2 is YSLEER. Trimming took off 4 bases at V and 5 bases at J, with 5 bases between the two ends. The CDR3 length is 12 residues. CDR3 bases: TGCGCCAGCAGCCGCCGAACCGGGGAGCTGTTTTTT. Residues: CASSRRTGELFF.

A few counts support this clone. The chain joins TRBV19 to TRBJ1-5; D is possibly TRBD1 (5 bases). This CDR3 is built from 14 residues. The germline gives CDR1 LNHDA, CDR2 SQIVND (reference sequence). V lost 7 bases and J lost 6, with 16 bases in between. Written as DNA, the CDR3 is TGTGCCAGTAATGGAATGAGGGGACGTCAGCCCCAGCATTTT. It codes for CASNGMRGRQPQHF.

The rearrangement uses TRBV7-8 and TRBJ1-1, with D perhaps matching TRBD1 (5 bases). This CDR3 contains 13 residues. Trimming shortened V by 0 bases and J by 14 bases, and 16 bases separated the two germline ends. CDR1 SGHVS and CDR2 FQNEAQ come from the germline V gene. CDR3 sequence: CASSLAQQGFFFF. Written as DNA, the CDR3 is TGTGCCAGCAGCTTAGCACAGCAGGGCTTTTTCTTCTTT.

The rearrangement uses TRBV27 and TRBJ2-2; possible D gene TRBD2, 5 bases. Germline V CDR1 and CDR2: MNHEY, SMNVEV (reference sequence). The CDR3 length is 15 residues. Trimming cost V 7 bases and J 5 bases, with 17 bases left between them. The chain's CDR3 is CASKREPGGTGELFF. DNA of the CDR3: TGTGCCAGCAAAAGGGAACCGGGCGGGACCGGGGAGCTGTTTTTT.

The chain employs TRBV10-1 and TRBJ2-6; D not certain. V was clipped by 2 bases and J by 3 bases, with 2 bases between them. The CDR3 runs 13 residues. Germline values: CDR1 WNHNN, CDR2 SYGVQD (reference sequence). The CDR3 DNA is TGCGCCAGCAGTGAGCGTGGGGCCAACGTCCTGACTTTC. Translating gives CASSERGANVLTF.

The rearrangement links TRBV6-1 to TRBJ1-4; D not certain. The CDR3 totals 15 residues. V lost 0 bases to trimming and J lost 3 bases, with 8 bases between them. In germline, CDR1 is MNHNS, CDR2 SASEGT. The CDR3 DNA sequence: TGTGCCAGCAGTGAAGCGCCGGGTGCTAATGAAAAACTGTTTTTT. Its protein is CASSEAPGANEKLFF.

This chain links TRBV7-6 with TRBJ2-3; the match to TRBD2 covers 12 bases. Germline V gene lookup returns CDR1 SGHVS and CDR2 FNYEAQ. This CDR3 is built from 16 residues. Trimming cost V 5 bases and J 4 bases; bases outside gene matches: 7. The CDR3 DNA is TGTGCCAGCAGCCCCCGACTAGCGGGAGAAGCAGATACGCAGTATTTT. Its translation: CASSPRLAGEADTQYF. The full variable domain, its missing parts supplied by reference TRBV7-6 and TRBJ2-3, is GAGVSQSPRYKVTKRGQDVALRCDPISGHVSLYWYRQALGQGPEFLTYFNYEAQQDKSGLPNDRFSAERPEGSISTLTIQRTEQRDSAMYRCASSPRLAGEADTQYFGPGTRLTVL.

The chain employs TRBV5-1 and TRBJ2-3; tentatively, D is TRBD1 (5 bases). This CDR3 is 16 amino acids long. The ends were cut back, 0 bases at V and 2 bases at J, with 13 bases in the middle. The germline CDR1 and CDR2 sequences are SGHRS and YFSETQ. The CDR3 DNA is TGCGCCAGCAGCTTGGTAGTGACAGCTGACACAGATACGCAGTATTTT. Translated, it gives CASSLVVTADTDTQYF.

V and J are TRBV18 and TRBJ2-7, with a possible D match to TRBD1 (5 bases). This CDR3 has 16 amino acids. V was trimmed by 1 base and J by 3 bases, leaving 16 bases between them. CDR1 is KGHSH, CDR2 LQKENI, per germline. CDR3 DNA: TGTGCCAGCTCACCACGCGAGGACAAGACTCGCTACGAGCAGTACTTC. Translating gives CASSPREDKTRYEQYF.

The chain employs TRBV9 and TRBJ1-1; maybe TRBD1 (5 bases). The germline V and J ends were trimmed by 1 base and 1 base, with 11 bases remaining between them. Germline values: CDR1 SGDLS, CDR2 YYNGEE. The CDR3 runs 15 residues. For the CDR3, the DNA is TGTGCCAGCAGCGTACAAGGTGGGGGGAACACTGAAGCTTTCTTT. Its protein product is CASSVQGGGNTEAFF.

This chain joins TRBV9 and TRBJ2-1; maybe TRBD1 (6 bases). The CDR3 is 18 amino acids. V lost 3 bases and J 2 bases, leaving 21 bases between the germline ends. Germline-derived CDR1 and CDR2 are SGDLS and YYNGEE. The CDR3 reads CASSEPGQGSVPYNEQFF. As DNA, the CDR3 is TGTGCCAGCAGCGAGCCAGGGCAGGGGTCGGTCCCCTACAATGAGCAGTTCTTC.

This chain joins TRBV7-9 and TRBJ2-5, with a weak D call TRBD2 (6 bases). The CDR3 runs to 16 residues. Looked up from germline, CDR1 is SEHNR and CDR2 is FQNEAQ (reference sequence). Trimming stripped 1 base from V and 7 bases from J, with 19 bases between. The CDR3 region has the DNA TGTGCCAGCAGCTTAGACGGGGGTCGGGAGATTGGGACCCAGTACTTC. This gives the protein CASSLDGGREIGTQYF.

The chain has TRBV9 and TRBJ1-1; D is perhaps TRBD1 (6 bases). Germline V gene lookup returns CDR1 SGDLS and CDR2 YYNGEE. The CDR3 is 16 amino acids. V was clipped by 4 bases and J by 5 bases, with 21 bases between them. CDR3 in DNA: TGTGCCAGCAGCCCGATGTCGGCAGGGGCGACTACTGAAGCTTTCTTT. The encoded protein is CASSPMSAGATTEAFF.

This rearrangement joins TRBV28 to TRBJ2-4, with D tentatively TRBD1 (6 bases). The V gene lost 3 bases and the J gene lost 5 bases, with 14 bases spanning the gap. From germline, CDR1 is MDHEN and CDR2 SYDVKM. This CDR3 has 15 amino acids. DNA for the CDR3: TGTGCCAGCAGTTTCATGGACAGAGATGAAAACATTCAGTACTTC. This codes for CASSFMDRDENIQYF.

The rearrangement links TRBV27 to TRBJ2-3; perhaps D is TRBD1 or TRBD2 (6 bases each). CDR1 is MNHEY and CDR2 is SMNVEV in the germline V gene (reference sequence). This CDR3 contains 12 residues. Trimming took 4 bases from V and 6 from J, leaving 8 bases between them. Here the CDR3 DNA reads TGTGCCAGCAGTTCGGGGGCGGATACGCAGTATTTT. It is translated as CASSSGADTQYF.

A few counts support this clone. The chain couples TRBV6-1 to TRBJ1-5; perhaps TRBD1 as D (6 bases). Germline CDR1 MNHNS, CDR2 SASEGT. CDR3 length equals 13 residues. V was cut by 8 bases and J by 3 bases, with 11 bases left in between. CDR3 nucleotides: TGTGCCAGCGGACAGAAACTCAATCAGCCCCAGCATTTT. The encoded protein is CASGQKLNQPQHF.

This chain connects TRBV27 to TRBJ2-5, with D unclear. Germline-derived CDR1 and CDR2 are MNHEY and SMNVEV (reference sequence). Between the trimmed V and J ends, which lost 5 bases and 5 bases, there was a span of 15 bases. The CDR3 consists of 14 residues. The CDR3 loop reads CASSPQGSWETQYF. For the CDR3, the DNA is TGTGCCAGCAGTCCCCAAGGAAGTTGGGAGACCCAGTACTTC.

V is TRBV5-1 and J is TRBJ2-7; 13 bases map to TRBD2. Trimming took 2 bases from V and 5 from J; bases not matched to a gene: 7. The CDR3 covers 16 residues. The germline V gene has CDR1 SGHRS and CDR2 YFSETQ. The CDR3 region is CASSFTSGRALNEQYF. CDR3 nucleotide sequence: TGCGCCAGCAGCTTCACTAGCGGGAGGGCCCTTAACGAGCAGTACTTC.

The chain employs TRBV4-2 and TRBJ2-7; D is perhaps TRBD1 (6 bases). Germline lookup yields CDR1 LGHNA and CDR2 YNFKEQ. With 3 bases removed from V and 5 bases from J, the gap between germline ends came to 14 bases. CDR3 length: 14 amino acids. This CDR3 reads CASSHEQGMDEQYF. In nucleotides, the CDR3 is TGTGCCAGCAGCCATGAGCAGGGGATGGACGAGCAGTACTTC.

This sequence joins TRBV25-1 and TRBJ1-1; perhaps TRBD1 as D (6 bases). The CDR3 loop spans 13 amino acids. Germline CDR1 is MGHDK and CDR2 is SYGVNS. V was pared by 6 bases and J by 4 bases, with 12 bases between. The CDR3 loop is CASRRGQRTEAFF. The CDR3 coding sequence is TGTGCCAGCAGAAGAGGACAGCGCACTGAAGCTTTCTTT.

J is TRBJ2-7 and V is TRBV18; D perhaps matches TRBD1 (6 bases). The ends were cut back, 2 bases at V and 5 bases at J, with 7 bases in the middle. The germline gives CDR1 KGHSH, CDR2 LQKENI. This CDR3 has 12 amino acids. This CDR3 reads CASSPRTDEQYF. Written as DNA, the CDR3 is TGTGCCAGCTCACCAAGGACAGACGAGCAGTACTTC.

This rearrangement joins TRBV11-3 to TRBJ2-3, with 7 nucleotides matching TRBD2. Germline trimming cut 3 bases from V and 3 bases from J; bases unmatched to any gene: 3. Germline V lookup: CDR1 SGHNT, CDR2 YENEEA. The CDR3 consists of 14 residues. The CDR3 loop is CASSLERGTDTQYF. CDR3 coding DNA: TGTGCCAGCAGCTTGGAGCGGGGAACAGATACGCAGTATTTT. Together with reference TRBV11-3 and TRBJ2-3, the CDR3 gives the full variable domain: EAGVVQSPRYKIIEKKQPVAFWCNPISGHNTLYWYLQNLGQGPELLIRYENEEAVDDSQLPKDRFSAERLKGVDSTLKIQPAELGDSAVYLCASSLERGTDTQYFGPGTRLTVL.

The chain couples TRBV27 to TRBJ2-1; 9 bases agree with TRBD1. Per germline, CDR1 MNHEY and CDR2 SMNVEV (reference sequence). CDR3 length equals 16 residues. The trim removed 8 bases at V and 9 bases at J, leaving 17 bases unmatched. CDR3 nucleotide sequence: TGTGCCAGCTGCGCCCTCAGGACAGGGGATGCGGGTGAGCAGTTCTTC. Protein product: CASCALRTGDAGEQFF.

Comment on this clone: An end of the junction does not agree with germline; a read error may underlie this. This chain uses TRBV5-1 with TRBJ2-1; D might be TRBD2 (6 bases). This CDR3 is 15 amino acids long. In germline, CDR1 is SGHRS, CDR2 YFSETQ. CDR3 nucleotide sequence: TGCGCCAGCAGTTTGGCGGGACTCCCCTACAATGGGCAGTTCTTC. Encoded protein: CASSLAGLPYNGQFF. Full variable domain (outside the CDR3, taken from reference TRBV5-1 and TRBJ2-1): KAGVTQTPRYLIKTRGQQVTLSCSPISGHRSVSWYQQTPGQGLQFLFEYFSETQRNKGNFPGRFSGRQFSNSRSEMNVSTLELGDSALYLCASSLAGLPYNGQFFGPGTRLTVL.

V gene TRBV28 combines with J gene TRBJ2-7; possibly TRBD1 for D (5 bases). Germline V lookup: CDR1 MDHEN, CDR2 SYDVKM. This CDR3 has 15 amino acids. Trimming took 2 bases from V and 2 from J, leaving 13 bases between them. The chain's CDR3 is CASSLKGIPPYEQYF. CDR3 DNA sequence: TGTGCCAGCAGTTTAAAGGGGATTCCGCCCTACGAGCAGTACTTC.

The chain joins TRBV7-2 to TRBJ2-3, with unresolved D. This CDR3 has 12 amino acids. V dropped 4 bases and J dropped 2 bases, with 4 bases sitting between them. The germline V gene has CDR1 SGHTA and CDR2 FQGNSA. CDR3: CASSSYTDTQYF. CDR3 bases: TGTGCCAGCAGCTCCTACACAGATACGCAGTATTTT.

V is TRBV6-1 and J is TRBJ1-2; D is uncertain. V was pared by 0 bases and J by 2 bases, with 10 bases between. Germline CDR1 and CDR2: MNHNS and SASEGT. This CDR3 region has 15 residues. The CDR3 sequence: CASSEALDANYGYTF. DNA of the CDR3: TGTGCCAGCAGTGAAGCTCTCGACGCAAACTATGGCTACACCTTC.